This T cell receptor (beta chain) was sequenced in a study of CD8 T cells in ankylosing spondylitis. Study results and limitations: In the blood and synovial fluid of reactive arthritis, some motif variants had been previously reported. Reportedly, matched ankylosing spondylitis synovial fluid was significantly enriched for disease-linked clones.

Comments on this clonotype: No antigen is known for it.

Construction of TCR beta libraries was performed using quantitative 5'-RACE with molecular barcodes. TCRdb fed the 5' RACE reads into MiXCR, producing one record per CDR3 protein. This table has roughly 250,000 distinct CDR3 sequences, around 9.2% appearing once. The CDR3 consists of 9 residues. CDR1 is WSHSY and CDR2 is SAAADI in the germline V gene. The ends were cut back, 8 bases at V and 14 bases at J, with 12 bases in the middle. This receptor was identified in a male donor with ankylosing spondylitis or in good health (not recorded which). The rearrangement links TRBV10-2 to TRBJ1-1; the D is unclear. The sequenced sample consisted of blood, either unsorted or a sorted T cell fraction (not recorded which). CDR3: CASGHRGFF. CDR3 DNA: TGCGCCAGCGGCCATCGGGGATTCTTT.